A few counts support the clone carrying this TCR beta chain. Its antigen is as yet unknown. Germline V gives CDR1 LGHNA, CDR2 YSLEER. Between the trimmed V and J ends, which lost 2 bases and 7 bases, there was a span of 12 bases. The CDR3 is 13 residues long. The sample originates from a study of early T cells in non-severe SARS-CoV-2 infection. Findings and limits, study-wide: VDJdb matching, biased toward anti-spike CD8 responses, missed private and CD4 specificities.

TCRdb recomputed calls from the 5' RACE reads with MiXCR, one row per CDR3 protein. The table records about 83,000 distinct CDR3 sequences, around 15% of them present only once. The rearrangement links TRBV4-3 to TRBJ2-7; the D gene is possibly TRBD2 (6 bases). Sequenced input: whole blood. The clonotype originates from an adult who was a healthcare worker with PCR-confirmed SARS-CoV-2 infection or an uninfected control (not recorded which). The CDR3 loop reads CASSQWVGREQYF. In DNA, the CDR3 is TGCGCCAGCAGCCAATGGGTGGGGAGGGAGCAGTACTTC.